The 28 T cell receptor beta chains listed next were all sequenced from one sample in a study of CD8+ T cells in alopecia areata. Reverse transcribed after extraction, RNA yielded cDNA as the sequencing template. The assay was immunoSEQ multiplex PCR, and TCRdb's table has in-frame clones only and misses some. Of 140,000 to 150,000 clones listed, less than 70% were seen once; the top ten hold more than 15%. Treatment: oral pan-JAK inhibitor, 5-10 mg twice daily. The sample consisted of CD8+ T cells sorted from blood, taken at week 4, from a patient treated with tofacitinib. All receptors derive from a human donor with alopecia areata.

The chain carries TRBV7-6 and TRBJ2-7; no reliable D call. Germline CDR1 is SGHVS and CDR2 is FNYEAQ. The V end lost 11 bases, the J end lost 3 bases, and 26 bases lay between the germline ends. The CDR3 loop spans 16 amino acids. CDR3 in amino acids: CALERQTLGNIYEQYF. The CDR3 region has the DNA TGTGCCCTCGAACGGCAGACCTTGGGAAATATCTACGAGCAGTACTTC.

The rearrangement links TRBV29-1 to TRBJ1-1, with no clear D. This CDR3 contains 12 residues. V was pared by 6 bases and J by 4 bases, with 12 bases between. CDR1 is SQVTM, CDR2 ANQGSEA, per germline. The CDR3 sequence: CSVDSTGTEAFF. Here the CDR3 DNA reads TGCAGCGTCGATTCGACTGGCACTGAAGCTTTCTTT. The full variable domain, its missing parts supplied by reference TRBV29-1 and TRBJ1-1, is SAVISQKPSRDICQRGTSLTIQCQVDSQVTMMFWYRQQPGQSLTLIATANQGSEATYESGFVIDKFPISRPNLTFSTLTVSNMSPEDSSIYLCSVDSTGTEAFFGQGTRLTVV.

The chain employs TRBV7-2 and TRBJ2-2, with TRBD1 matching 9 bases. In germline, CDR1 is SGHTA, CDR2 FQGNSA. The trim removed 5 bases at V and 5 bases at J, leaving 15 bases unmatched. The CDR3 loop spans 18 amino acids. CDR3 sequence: CASSPGTGWAKRTGELFF. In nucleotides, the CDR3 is TGTGCCAGCAGCCCCGGGACAGGGTGGGCTAAGAGGACCGGGGAGCTGTTTTTT.

CDR3 DNA: TGTGCCAGCAGCTTGGAGGGCTACACCGGGGAGCTGTTTTTT. Protein product: CASSLEGYTGELFF. This chain joins TRBV7-9 and TRBJ2-2; D is possibly TRBD2 (6 bases). Looked up from germline, CDR1 is SEHNR and CDR2 is FQNEAQ (reference sequence). The ends were cut back, 3 bases at V and 3 bases at J, with 8 bases in the middle. The CDR3 extends over 14 amino acids.

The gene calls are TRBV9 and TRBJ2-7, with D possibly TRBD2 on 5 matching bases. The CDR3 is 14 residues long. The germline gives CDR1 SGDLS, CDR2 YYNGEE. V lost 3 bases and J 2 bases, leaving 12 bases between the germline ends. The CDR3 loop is CASSASGITYEQYF. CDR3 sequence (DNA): TGTGCCAGCAGCGCCTCCGGGATCACCTACGAGCAGTACTTC.

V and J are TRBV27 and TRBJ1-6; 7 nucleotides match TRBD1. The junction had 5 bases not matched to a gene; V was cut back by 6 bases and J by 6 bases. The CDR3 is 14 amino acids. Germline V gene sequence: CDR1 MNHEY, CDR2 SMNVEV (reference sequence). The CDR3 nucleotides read TGTGCCAGCAGGTTGACAGGGAGTAATTCACCCCTCCACTTT. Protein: CASRLTGSNSPLHF.

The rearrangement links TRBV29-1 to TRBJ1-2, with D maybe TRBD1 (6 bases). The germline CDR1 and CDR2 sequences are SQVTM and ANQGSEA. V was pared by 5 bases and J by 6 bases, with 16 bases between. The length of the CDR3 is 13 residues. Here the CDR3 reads CSVRNRVLDGYTF. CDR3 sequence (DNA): TGCAGCGTTAGGAACAGGGTACTAGATGGCTACACCTTC.

The CDR3 DNA is TGTGCCAGTAGCGACAGGGGGTACGCAGATACGCAGTATTTT. This codes for CASSDRGYADTQYF. The rearrangement links TRBV19 to TRBJ2-3, with 9 bases identical to TRBD1. The junction had 5 bases not matched to a gene; V was cut back by 6 bases and J by 4 bases. CDR3 length: 14 amino acids. Germline CDR1 and CDR2: LNHDA and SQIVND (reference sequence). Looking up the rest from reference TRBV19 and TRBJ2-3 gives the full variable domain: DGGITQSPKYLFRKEGQNVTLSCEQNLNHDAMYWYRQDPGQGLRLIYYSQIVNDFQKGDIAEGYSVSREKKESFPLTVTSAQKNPTAFYLCASSDRGYADTQYFGPGTRLTVL.

The CDR3 DNA is TGTGCCAGTTCGACAGGGAGGCCCTTTGAAGCTTTCTTT. It yields the protein CASSTGRPFEAFF. The rearrangement links TRBV2 to TRBJ1-1; 7 bases match TRBD1. The CDR3 extends over 13 amino acids. The J segment lost 7 bases and the V segment lost 9 bases, leaving 11 bases of the junction unmatched. The germline gives CDR1 SNHLY, CDR2 FYNNEI.

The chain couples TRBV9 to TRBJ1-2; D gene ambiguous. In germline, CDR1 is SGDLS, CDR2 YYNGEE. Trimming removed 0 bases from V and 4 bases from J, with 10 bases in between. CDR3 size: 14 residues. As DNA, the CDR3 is TGTGCCAGCAGCGTAGGCAGTTATACCTATGGCTACACCTTC. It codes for CASSVGSYTYGYTF.

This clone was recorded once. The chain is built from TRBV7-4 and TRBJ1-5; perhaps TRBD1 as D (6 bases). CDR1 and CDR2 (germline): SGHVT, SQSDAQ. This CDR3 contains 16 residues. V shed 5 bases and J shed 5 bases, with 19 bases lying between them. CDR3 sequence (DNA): TGTGCCAGCAGCACCCGGACAGATAGATACGATCAGCCCCAGCATTTT. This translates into CASSTRTDRYDQPQHF.

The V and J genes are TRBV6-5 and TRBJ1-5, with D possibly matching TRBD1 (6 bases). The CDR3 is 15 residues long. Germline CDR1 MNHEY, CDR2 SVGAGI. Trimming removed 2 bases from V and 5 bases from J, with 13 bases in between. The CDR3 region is CASSYQEQGYQPQHF. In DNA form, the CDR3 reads TGTGCCAGCAGTTACCAGGAACAGGGCTATCAGCCCCAGCATTTT.

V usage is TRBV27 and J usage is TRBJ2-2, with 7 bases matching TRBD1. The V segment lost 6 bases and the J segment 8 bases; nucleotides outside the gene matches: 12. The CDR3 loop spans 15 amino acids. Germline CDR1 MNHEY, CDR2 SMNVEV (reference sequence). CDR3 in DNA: TGTGCCAGCAGCCTAGGGGGCACAGCCCGGGGGGAGCTGTTTTTT. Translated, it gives CASSLGGTARGELFF.

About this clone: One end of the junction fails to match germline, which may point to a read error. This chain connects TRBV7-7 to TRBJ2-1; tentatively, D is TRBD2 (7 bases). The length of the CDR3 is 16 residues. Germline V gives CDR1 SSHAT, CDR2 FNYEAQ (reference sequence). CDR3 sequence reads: CASSPNREGAYNEQFF. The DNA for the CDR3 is TGTGCTAGCAGCCCGAACAGGGAGGGTGCCTACAATGAGCAGTTCTTC. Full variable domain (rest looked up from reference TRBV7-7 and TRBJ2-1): GAGVSQSPRYKVTKRGQDVTLRCDPISSHATLYWYQQALGQGPEFLTYFNYEAQPDKSGLPSDRFSAERPEGSISTLTIQRTEQRDSAMYRCASSPNREGAYNEQFFGPGTRLTVL.

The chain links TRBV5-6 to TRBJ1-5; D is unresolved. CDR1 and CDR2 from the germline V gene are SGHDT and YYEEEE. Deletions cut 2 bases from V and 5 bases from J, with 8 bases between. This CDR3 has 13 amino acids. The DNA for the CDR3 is TGTGCCAGCAGCTTCGGGCGGGATCAGCCCCAGCATTTT. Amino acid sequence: CASSFGRDQPQHF.

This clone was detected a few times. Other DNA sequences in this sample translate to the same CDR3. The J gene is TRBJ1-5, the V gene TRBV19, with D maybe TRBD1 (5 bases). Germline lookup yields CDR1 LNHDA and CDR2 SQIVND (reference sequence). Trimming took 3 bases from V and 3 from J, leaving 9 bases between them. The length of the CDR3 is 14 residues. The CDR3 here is CASSIRDSNQPQHF. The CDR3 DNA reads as TGTGCCAGTAGTATCAGGGATTCCAATCAGCCCCAGCATTTT.

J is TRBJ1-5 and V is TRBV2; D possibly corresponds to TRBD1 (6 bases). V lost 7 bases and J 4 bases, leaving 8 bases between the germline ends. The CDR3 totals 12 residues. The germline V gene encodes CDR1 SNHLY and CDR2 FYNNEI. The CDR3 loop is CASKRGNQPQHF. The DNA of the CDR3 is TGTGCCAGCAAGAGGGGGAATCAGCCCCAGCATTTT.

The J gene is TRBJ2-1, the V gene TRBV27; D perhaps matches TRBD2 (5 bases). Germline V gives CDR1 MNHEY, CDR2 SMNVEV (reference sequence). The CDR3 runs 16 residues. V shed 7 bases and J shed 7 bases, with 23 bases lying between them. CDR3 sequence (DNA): TGTGCCAGCACCTTAGGATGGGGAGCGCGTTGGAATGAGCAGTTCTTC. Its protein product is CASTLGWGARWNEQFF.

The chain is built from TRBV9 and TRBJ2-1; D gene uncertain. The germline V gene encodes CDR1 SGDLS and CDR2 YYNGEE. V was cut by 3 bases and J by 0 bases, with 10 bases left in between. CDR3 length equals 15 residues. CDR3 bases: TGTGCCAGCAGCGCCTTAGGGAACTCCTACAATGAGCAGTTCTTC. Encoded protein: CASSALGNSYNEQFF.

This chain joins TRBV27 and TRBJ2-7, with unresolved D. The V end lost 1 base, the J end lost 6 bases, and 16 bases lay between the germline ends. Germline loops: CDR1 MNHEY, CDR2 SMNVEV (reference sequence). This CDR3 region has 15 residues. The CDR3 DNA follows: TGTGCCAGCAGTTTATTGGGGTCAGTTCTGGGCGAGCAGTACTTC. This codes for CASSLLGSVLGEQYF.

CDR3 protein: CASTGGGSIEQFF. The CDR3 nucleotides are TGTGCCAGCACAGGGGGAGGTTCGATTGAGCAGTTCTTC. The rearrangement joins TRBV6-5 to TRBJ2-1; a possible D gene is TRBD1 (7 bases). CDR3 length: 13 amino acids. Germline CDR1 is MNHEY and CDR2 is SVGAGI. The V end was cut by 7 bases, the J end by 9 bases, with 16 bases between.

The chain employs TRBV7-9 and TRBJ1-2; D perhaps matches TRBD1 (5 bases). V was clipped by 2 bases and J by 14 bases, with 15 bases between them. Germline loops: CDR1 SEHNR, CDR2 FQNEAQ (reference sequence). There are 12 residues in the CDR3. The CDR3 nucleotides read TGTGCCAGCAGCTTAATAGGGAAGGGGTCTACCTTC. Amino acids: CASSLIGKGSTF.

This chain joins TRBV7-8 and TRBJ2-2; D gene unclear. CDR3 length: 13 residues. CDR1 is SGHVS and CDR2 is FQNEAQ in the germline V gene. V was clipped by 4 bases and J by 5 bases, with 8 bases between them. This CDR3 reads CASSSLNTGELFF. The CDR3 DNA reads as TGTGCCAGCAGCTCTCTGAATACCGGGGAGCTGTTTTTT.

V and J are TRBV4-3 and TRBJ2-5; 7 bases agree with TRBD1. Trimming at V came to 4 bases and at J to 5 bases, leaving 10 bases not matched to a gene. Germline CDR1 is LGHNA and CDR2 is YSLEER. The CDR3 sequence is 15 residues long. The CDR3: CASSPRQGGRETQYF. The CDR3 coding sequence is TGCGCCAGCAGCCCTAGACAGGGCGGGCGTGAGACCCAGTACTTC.

The CDR3 coding sequence is TGTGCCAGCAGCTTGGACGCCAATGAGCAGTTCTTC. Its protein is CASSLDANEQFF. The chain couples TRBV13 to TRBJ2-1; no clear D gene. The CDR3 length is 12 residues. The V and J ends lost 3 bases and 6 bases respectively, with 6 bases between them. CDR1 PRHDT and CDR2 FYEKMQ come from the germline V gene (reference sequence).

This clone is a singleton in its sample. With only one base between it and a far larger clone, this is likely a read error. CDR3 sequence reads: CASSQGARGQGNHYKQYF. The DNA of the CDR3 is TGCGCCAGCAGCCAAGGGGCTAGGGGACAGGGAAACCACTACAAGCAGTACTTC. The chain is built from TRBV4-1 and TRBJ2-7, with TRBD1 identical over 9 bases. Germline lookup yields CDR1 MGHRA and CDR2 YSYEKL. This CDR3 has 18 residues.

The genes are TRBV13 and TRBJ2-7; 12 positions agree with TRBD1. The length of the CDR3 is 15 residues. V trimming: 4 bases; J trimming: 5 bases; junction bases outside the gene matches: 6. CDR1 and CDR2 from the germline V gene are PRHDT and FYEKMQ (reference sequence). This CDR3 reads CASSYRDRGPHEQYF. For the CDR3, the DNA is TGTGCCAGCAGCTACCGGGACAGGGGGCCCCACGAGCAGTACTTC. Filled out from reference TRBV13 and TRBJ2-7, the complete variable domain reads AAGVIQSPRHLIKEKRETATLKCYPIPRHDTVYWYQQGPGQDPQFLISFYEKMQSDKGSIPDRFSAQQFSDYHSELNMSSLELGDSALYFCASSYRDRGPHEQYFGPGTRLTVT.

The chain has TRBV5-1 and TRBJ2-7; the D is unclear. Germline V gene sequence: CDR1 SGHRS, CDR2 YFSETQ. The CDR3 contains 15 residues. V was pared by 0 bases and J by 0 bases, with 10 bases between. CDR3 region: CASSLEGIRSYEQYF. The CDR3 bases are TGCGCCAGCAGCTTGGAAGGCATCCGCTCCTACGAGCAGTACTTC.